What follows are 30 T cell receptor beta chains derived from one specimen sequenced in a study of shared clonotypes between healthy human individuals. The repertoire was sequenced with immunoSEQ multiplex PCR; TCRdb's copy has only in-frame clones and lacks some. The sample contains under 700,000 clones, approximately 96% of which appear only once. Positively selected for CCR7, the CD45RO-negative cells used as naive CD8 cells excluded terminally differentiated effector memory CD45RA+ cells. The sequenced sample consisted of naive CD8+ T cells sorted from blood. The source is a woman aged 25 to 39 in good health.

V gene TRBV19 combines with J gene TRBJ1-1; 7 nucleotides match TRBD1. This CDR3 comprises 15 residues. From germline, CDR1 is LNHDA and CDR2 SQIVND (reference sequence). Unmatched junction bases numbered 8, after V lost 3 bases and J lost 4 bases. CDR3 sequence: CASSIGQAWGTEAFF. The CDR3 coding sequence is TGTGCCAGTAGTATCGGACAGGCCTGGGGCACTGAAGCTTTCTTT.

The chain uses TRBV9 and TRBJ2-6; tentatively, D is TRBD1 or TRBD2 (5 bases each). Looked up from germline, CDR1 is SGDLS and CDR2 is YYNGEE. V dropped 4 bases and J dropped 4 bases, with 12 bases sitting between them. This CDR3 is built from 15 residues. In DNA form, the CDR3 reads TGTGCCAGCAGCCTTGGGACGTGGGGGGCCAACGTCCTGACTTTC. This encodes CASSLGTWGANVLTF.

This chain links TRBV5-1 with TRBJ2-2, with D uncertain. Trimming cost V 3 bases and J 3 bases, with 3 bases left between them. The CDR3 has 12 amino acids. Per the germline V gene, CDR1 is SGHRS and CDR2 is YFSETQ. The CDR3 here is CASSYDTGELFF. CDR3 coding DNA: TGCGCCAGCAGCTATGACACCGGGGAGCTGTTTTTT.

The chain joins TRBV5-6 to TRBJ2-1; a possible D gene is TRBD2 (7 bases). Trimming took 0 bases from V and 8 from J, leaving 12 bases between them. The germline gives CDR1 SGHDT, CDR2 YYEEEE. The CDR3 is 14 amino acids. CDR3 nucleotides: TGTGCCAGCAGCTTGGTAGGGGGGGCTGATGAGCAGTTCTTC. Amino acids: CASSLVGGADEQFF.

This sequence joins TRBV7-6 and TRBJ2-1, with 7 bases lining up with TRBD2. From germline, CDR1 is SGHVS and CDR2 FNYEAQ. The CDR3 consists of 14 residues. V dropped 1 base and J dropped 5; count of bases not matched to a gene: 2. CDR3 sequence (DNA): TGTGCCAGCAGCTTAGAAGCGGGGCACAATGAGCAGTTCTTC. Translation gives CASSLEAGHNEQFF.

The chain is built from TRBV4-1 and TRBJ2-7; the match to TRBD2 covers 8 bases. The CDR3 is made up of 14 amino acids. The J segment lost 7 bases and the V segment lost 1 base, leaving 6 bases of the junction unmatched. Looked up from germline, CDR1 is MGHRA and CDR2 is YSYEKL. CDR3 sequence reads: CASSQVAGGFEQYF. The CDR3 nucleotides are TGCGCCAGCAGCCAAGTTGCGGGAGGTTTTGAGCAGTACTTC.

The CDR3: CASSTSGNAYYEQYF. CDR3 DNA sequence: TGTGCCAGCAGTACGAGCGGGAATGCATACTACGAGCAGTACTTC. V and J are TRBV6-5 and TRBJ2-7; TRBD2 agrees at 7 bases. This CDR3 spans 15 amino acids. The trim removed 5 bases at V and 3 bases at J, leaving 10 bases unmatched. Germline CDR1 and CDR2: MNHEY and SVGAGI.

This chain connects TRBV6-5 to TRBJ1-2, with D hard to call. The ends were cut back, 0 bases at V and 6 bases at J, with 14 bases in the middle. The CDR3 is made up of 15 amino acids. The germline CDR1 and CDR2 sequences are MNHEY and SVGAGI. CDR3 loop: CASSYSIRGMDGYTF. The CDR3 DNA reads as TGTGCCAGCAGTTACTCGATCCGGGGAATGGATGGCTACACCTTC.

V gene TRBV19 combines with J gene TRBJ1-5; the D is unclear. Deletions cut 4 bases from V and 0 bases from J, with 10 bases between. The CDR3 spans 15 residues. The germline V gene has CDR1 LNHDA and CDR2 SQIVND (reference sequence). The CDR3 reads CASSSWDYSNQPQHF. As DNA, the CDR3 is TGTGCCAGTAGTAGTTGGGATTATAGCAATCAGCCCCAGCATTTT.

The chain has TRBV27 and TRBJ2-3, with D perhaps TRBD2 (6 bases). This CDR3 region has 11 residues. From germline, CDR1 is MNHEY and CDR2 SMNVEV (reference sequence). Trimming pared 3 bases from V and 8 bases from J, leaving 6 bases between. CDR3 in amino acids: CASSLGGTQYF. CDR3 DNA: TGTGCCAGCAGTTTGGGGGGTACGCAGTATTTT.

The chain is built from TRBV6-4 and TRBJ2-4, with TRBD2 matching 7 bases. The CDR3 has 15 amino acids. The V gene end was trimmed by 8 bases and the J gene end by 5 bases; junction bases not matched to a gene: 12. CDR1 is MRHNA and CDR2 is SNTAGT in the germline V gene. For the CDR3, the DNA is TGTGCCAGCCCTCGCCCTGCGGGAGAACAAAACATTCAGTACTTC. Translated, it gives CASPRPAGEQNIQYF.

V gene TRBV10-3 combines with J gene TRBJ1-4; possibly TRBD1 for D (6 bases). The V gene's germline CDR1 is ENHRY and CDR2 SYGVKD. The CDR3 consists of 13 residues. Between the trimmed V and J ends, which lost 3 bases and 8 bases, there was a span of 10 bases. CDR3 sequence (DNA): TGTGCCATCAGTGATGGGGGGGGCGAAAAACTGTTTTTT. This codes for CAISDGGGEKLFF.

To note about this clone: This CDR3 is also generated by other DNA sequences in the sample. The genes are TRBV27 and TRBJ2-7; tentative D call: TRBD2 (6 bases). Trimming shortened V by 4 bases and J by 4 bases, and 11 bases separated the two germline ends. Germline V lookup: CDR1 MNHEY, CDR2 SMNVEV (reference sequence). CDR3 length: 13 amino acids. The CDR3 sequence: CASSSGTGYEQYF. As DNA, the CDR3 is TGTGCCAGCAGTTCCGGGACTGGTTACGAGCAGTACTTC.

CDR3 nucleotides: TGTGCCAGCAGTCAACTAGCGGGAGTTCAAGAGACCCAGTACTTC. It translates to CASSQLAGVQETQYF. The J gene is TRBJ2-5, the V gene TRBV28; 11 positions agree with TRBD2. Germline assignment: CDR1 MDHEN and CDR2 SYDVKM. Losses at the gene ends were 5 bases for V and 2 bases for J; bases not matched to a gene: 4. This CDR3 comprises 15 residues.

The rearrangement uses TRBV15 and TRBJ1-1; no reliable D call. Germline V lookup: CDR1 LNHNV, CDR2 YYDKDF (reference sequence). Trimming pared 1 base from V and 1 base from J, leaving 10 bases between. The CDR3 consists of 15 residues. CDR3 in DNA: TGTGCCACCAGCAGAGGCCCCGGAGGGAACACTGAAGCTTTCTTT. Residues: CATSRGPGGNTEAFF.

This chain connects TRBV18 to TRBJ1-1; D is perhaps TRBD1 (6 bases). The V and J ends lost 3 bases and 1 base respectively, with 12 bases between them. The CDR3 totals 15 residues. Germline V CDR1 and CDR2: KGHSH, LQKENI. The CDR3: CASSPPVQGNTEAFF. DNA of the CDR3: TGTGCCAGCTCACCTCCGGTACAGGGGAACACTGAAGCTTTCTTT.

CDR3 sequence reads: CASSHRAGGSPEQYF. CDR3 in DNA: TGTGCCAGTAGTCATCGGGCGGGAGGGTCCCCCGAGCAGTACTTC. V is TRBV19 and J is TRBJ2-7; TRBD2 matches 9 bases. In germline, CDR1 is LNHDA, CDR2 SQIVND (reference sequence). With V trimmed by 5 bases and J by 6 bases, 11 bases remained unmatched. This CDR3 is built from 15 residues.

The V gene is TRBV7-7, the J gene TRBJ2-1; 8 positions match TRBD2. CDR3 length equals 15 residues. V gave up 6 bases and J gave up 2 bases; unmatched junction bases: 6. Per the germline V gene, CDR1 is SSHAT and CDR2 is FNYEAQ (reference sequence). The CDR3 DNA sequence: TGTGCCAGCAGTCCCAGCGGGAGTCCCTACAATGAGCAGTTCTTC. Amino acids: CASSPSGSPYNEQFF.

The V call is TRBV10-2, the J call TRBJ2-7; TRBD1 aligns across 10 bases. V gave up 4 bases and J gave up 7 bases; unmatched junction bases: 13. CDR1 is WSHSY, CDR2 SAAADI, per germline. The CDR3 sequence is 16 residues long. CDR3 residues: CASSVTRDRGQIEQYF. The CDR3 nucleotides are TGCGCCAGCAGTGTAACCCGGGACAGGGGACAGATAGAGCAGTACTTC.

This clone was detected once. The V and J genes are TRBV7-2 and TRBJ2-5, with a weak D call TRBD1 (6 bases). The J call is in doubt because the DNA end fits TRBJ2-7 better. Germline V gene data show CDR1 as SGHTA and CDR2 as FQGNSA. This CDR3 has 14 amino acids. CDR3 in amino acids: CASSFGLGGYEQYF. DNA for the CDR3: TGTGCCAGCAGCTTTGGCCTAGGGGGCTACGAGCAGTACTTC.

Of note for this clone: At the DNA level, this CDR3 is encoded by other sequences in the same sample as well. V gene TRBV9 combines with J gene TRBJ2-7, with D maybe TRBD2 (7 bases). Trimming cost V 0 bases and J 2 bases, with 9 bases left between them. The V gene's germline CDR1 is SGDLS and CDR2 YYNGEE. The CDR3 spans 14 residues. CDR3 residues: CASSVAGGTYEQYF. CDR3 nucleotides: TGTGCCAGCAGCGTAGCGGGGGGCACCTACGAGCAGTACTTC.

A note on this clone: Other DNA sequences in the same sample also yield this CDR3. The chain couples TRBV4-1 to TRBJ2-7, with D possibly matching TRBD2 (5 bases). The V end lost 0 bases, the J end lost 4 bases, and 13 bases lay between the germline ends. Germline values: CDR1 MGHRA, CDR2 YSYEKL. The CDR3 contains 15 residues. The CDR3 bases are TGCGCCAGCAGCCAAGATAGAGGGTCCGGGTACGAGCAGTACTTC. This translates into CASSQDRGSGYEQYF.

This sequence joins TRBV2 and TRBJ2-5, with TRBD1 as a possible D gene (6 bases). With the DNA end fitting TRBJ2-7 better, the J assignment may be wrong. Germline V gives CDR1 SNHLY, CDR2 FYNNEI. The CDR3 loop spans 13 amino acids. CDR3 nucleotide sequence: TGTGCCAGCGGGGCAGGGGAAGGATACGAGCAGTACTTC. Amino acid sequence: CASGAGEGYEQYF.

The gene calls are TRBV6-1 and TRBJ1-1; 8 bases align to TRBD1. Germline V CDR1 and CDR2: MNHNS, SASEGT. The CDR3 extends over 16 amino acids. J gave up 3 bases and V 1 base, and 7 bases lay outside the gene matches. Here the CDR3 DNA reads TGTGCCAGCAGTGAAGAGCAGGGGGCATACCACACTGAAGCTTTCTTT. Translating it yields CASSEEQGAYHTEAFF.

The chain has TRBV11-1 and TRBJ2-7; 7 nucleotides align to TRBD2. The CDR3 has 16 amino acids. Germline loops: CDR1 SGHAT, CDR2 FQDESV (reference sequence). V lost 5 bases to trimming and J lost 0 bases; unmatched junction nucleotides: 10. CDR3 in DNA: TGTGCCAGCAGCCCATCCCGGGGGGTGAGCTCCTACGAGCAGTACTTC. The encoded protein is CASSPSRGVSSYEQYF.

The chain uses TRBV5-1 and TRBJ2-7; TRBD2 aligns across 9 bases. In germline, CDR1 is SGHRS, CDR2 YFSETQ. CDR3 length: 15 amino acids. Unmatched junction bases numbered 7, after V lost 4 bases and J lost 2 bases. The CDR3 bases are TGCGCCAGCAGCCCCTTGGCGGGAGGGCCCTACGAGCAGTACTTC. It translates to CASSPLAGGPYEQYF.

CDR3 DNA: TGTGCCAGCAGCTTACGGGCGTCAGATACGCAGTATTTT. Its protein is CASSLRASDTQYF. The V and J genes are TRBV5-6 and TRBJ2-3, with D unclear. The CDR3 spans 13 residues. Trimming left V 2 bases short and J 4 bases short, with 8 bases between. The germline gives CDR1 SGHDT, CDR2 YYEEEE. The entire variable domain, with the rest obtained from reference TRBV5-6 and TRBJ2-3, is as follows: DAGVTQSPTHLIKTRGQQVTLRCSPKSGHDTVSWYQQALGQGPQFIFQYYEEEERQRGNFPDRFSGHQFPNYSSELNVNALLLGDSALYLCASSLRASDTQYFGPGTRLTVL.

J is TRBJ1-2 and V is TRBV10-3; D might be TRBD1 (5 bases). V was shortened by 1 base and J by 3 bases, with 9 bases between the two germline ends. Germline CDR1 and CDR2: ENHRY and SYGVKD. This CDR3 comprises 14 residues. The CDR3 loop is CAISEYRDHYGYTF. CDR3 DNA: TGTGCCATCAGTGAGTATAGGGACCACTATGGCTACACCTTC.

This chain uses TRBV7-6 with TRBJ2-1; TRBD1 might be the D (6 bases). CDR1 and CDR2 from the germline V gene are SGHVS and FNYEAQ. The CDR3 runs 15 residues. Trimming shortened V by 1 base and J by 3 bases, and 10 bases separated the two germline ends. CDR3 in DNA: TGTGCCAGCAGCTTAGACAGGGCCCTCTACAATGAGCAGTTCTTC. It yields the protein CASSLDRALYNEQFF.

The rearrangement links TRBV19 to TRBJ2-7; possible D gene TRBD2, 6 bases. The length of the CDR3 is 15 residues. The germline CDR1 and CDR2 sequences are LNHDA and SQIVND (reference sequence). V lost 1 base and J lost 2, with 12 bases in between. The CDR3: CASSIAGGNTYEQYF. For the CDR3, the DNA is TGTGCCAGTAGTATAGCGGGCGGGAACACCTACGAGCAGTACTTC.